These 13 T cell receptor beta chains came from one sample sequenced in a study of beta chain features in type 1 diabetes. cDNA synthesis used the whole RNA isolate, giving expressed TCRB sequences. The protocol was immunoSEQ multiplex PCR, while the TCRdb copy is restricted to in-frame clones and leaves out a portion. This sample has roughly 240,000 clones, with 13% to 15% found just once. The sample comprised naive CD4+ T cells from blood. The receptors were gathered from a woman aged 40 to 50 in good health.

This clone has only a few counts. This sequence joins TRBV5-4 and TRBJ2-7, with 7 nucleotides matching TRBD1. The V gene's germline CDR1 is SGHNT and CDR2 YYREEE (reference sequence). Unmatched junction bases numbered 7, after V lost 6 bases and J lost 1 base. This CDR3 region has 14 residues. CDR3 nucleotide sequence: TGTGCCAGCAACCTACAGGGGCTATCCTACGAGCAGTACTTC. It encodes CASNLQGLSYEQYF.

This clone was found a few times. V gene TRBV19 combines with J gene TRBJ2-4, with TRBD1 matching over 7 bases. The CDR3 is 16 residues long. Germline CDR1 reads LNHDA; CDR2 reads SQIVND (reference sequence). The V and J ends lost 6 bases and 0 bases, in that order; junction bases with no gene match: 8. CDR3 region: CASRGTVFLAKNIQYF. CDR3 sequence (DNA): TGTGCCAGTAGGGGGACAGTTTTTTTAGCCAAAAACATTCAGTACTTC.

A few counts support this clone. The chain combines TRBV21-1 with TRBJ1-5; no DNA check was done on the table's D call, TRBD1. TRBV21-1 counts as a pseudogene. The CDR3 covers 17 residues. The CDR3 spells CASSTTWAGGEHQPQHF. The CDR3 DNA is TGTGCCAGCAGCACGACGTGGGCAGGGGGCGAACATCAGCCCCAGCATTTT.

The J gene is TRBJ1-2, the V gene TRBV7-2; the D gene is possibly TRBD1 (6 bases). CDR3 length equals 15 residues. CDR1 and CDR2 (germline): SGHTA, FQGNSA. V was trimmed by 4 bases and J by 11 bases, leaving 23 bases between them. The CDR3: CASSWATGLSPSYTF. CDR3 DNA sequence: TGTGCCAGCAGCTGGGCTACAGGGCTATCTCCCTCATACACCTTC. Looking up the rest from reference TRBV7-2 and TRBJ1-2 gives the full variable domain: GAGVSQSPSNKVTEKGKDVELRCDPISGHTALYWYRQSLGQGLEFLIYFQGNSAPDKSGLPSDRFSAERTGGSVSTLTIQRTQQEDSAVYLCASSWATGLSPSYTFGSGTRLTVV.

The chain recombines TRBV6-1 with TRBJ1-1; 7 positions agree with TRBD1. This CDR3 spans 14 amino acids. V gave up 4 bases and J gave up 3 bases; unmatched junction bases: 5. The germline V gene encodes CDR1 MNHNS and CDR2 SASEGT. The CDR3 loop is CASSGYRGDTEAFF. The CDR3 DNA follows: TGTGCCAGCAGTGGGTACAGGGGAGACACTGAAGCTTTCTTT.

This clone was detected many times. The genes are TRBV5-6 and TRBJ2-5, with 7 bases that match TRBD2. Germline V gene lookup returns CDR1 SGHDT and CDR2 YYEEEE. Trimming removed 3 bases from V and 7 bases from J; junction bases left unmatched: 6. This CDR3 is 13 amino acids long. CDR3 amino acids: CASSSGRGRTQYF. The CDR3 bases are TGTGCCAGCAGCTCGGGGAGGGGAAGGACCCAGTACTTC. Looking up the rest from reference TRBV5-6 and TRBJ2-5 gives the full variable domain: DAGVTQSPTHLIKTRGQQVTLRCSPKSGHDTVSWYQQALGQGPQFIFQYYEEEERQRGNFPDRFSGHQFPNYSSELNVNALLLGDSALYLCASSSGRGRTQYFGPGTRLLVL.

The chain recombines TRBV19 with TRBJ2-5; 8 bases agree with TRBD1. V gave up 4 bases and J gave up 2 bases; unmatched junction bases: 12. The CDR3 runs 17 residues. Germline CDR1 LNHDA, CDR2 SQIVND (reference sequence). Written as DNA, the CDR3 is TGTGCCAGTAGTAGCGATCCCGGGACAGGCAGACAAGAGACCCAGTACTTC. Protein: CASSSDPGTGRQETQYF.

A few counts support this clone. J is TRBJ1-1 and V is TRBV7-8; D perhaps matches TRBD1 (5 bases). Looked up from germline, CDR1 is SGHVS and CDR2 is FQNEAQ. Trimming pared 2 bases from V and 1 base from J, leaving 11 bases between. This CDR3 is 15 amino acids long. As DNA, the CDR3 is TGTGCCAGCAGCTTAATCGGGGGGGAGAACACTGAAGCTTTCTTT. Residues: CASSLIGGENTEAFF.

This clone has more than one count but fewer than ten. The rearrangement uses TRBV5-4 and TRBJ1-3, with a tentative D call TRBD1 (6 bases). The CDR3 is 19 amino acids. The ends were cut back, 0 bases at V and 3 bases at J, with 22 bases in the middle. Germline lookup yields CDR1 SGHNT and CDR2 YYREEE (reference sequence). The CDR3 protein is CASSLGPIVQGLDGNTIYF. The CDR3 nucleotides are TGTGCCAGCAGCTTGGGACCCATCGTACAGGGTCTAGATGGAAACACCATATATTTT. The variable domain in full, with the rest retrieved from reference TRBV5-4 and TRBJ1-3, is ETGVTQSPTHLIKTRGQQVTLRCSSQSGHNTVSWYQQALGQGPQFIFQYYREEENGRGNFPPRFSGLQFPNYSSELNVNALELDDSALYLCASSLGPIVQGLDGNTIYFGEGSWLTVV.

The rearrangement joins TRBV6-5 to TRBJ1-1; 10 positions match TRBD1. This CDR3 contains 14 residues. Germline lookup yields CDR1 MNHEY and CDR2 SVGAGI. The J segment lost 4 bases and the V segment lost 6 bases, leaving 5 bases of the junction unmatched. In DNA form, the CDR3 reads TGTGCCAGCAGGACAGGGGGCGCGGGCACTGAAGCTTTCTTT. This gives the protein CASRTGGAGTEAFF.

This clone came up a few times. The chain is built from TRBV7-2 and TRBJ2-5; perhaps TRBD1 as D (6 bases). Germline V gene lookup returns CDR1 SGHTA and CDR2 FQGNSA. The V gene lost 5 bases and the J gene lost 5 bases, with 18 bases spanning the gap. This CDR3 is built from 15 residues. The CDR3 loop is CASSGTVRGGETQYF. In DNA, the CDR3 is TGTGCCAGCAGCGGAACGGTCAGGGGTGGGGAGACCCAGTACTTC.

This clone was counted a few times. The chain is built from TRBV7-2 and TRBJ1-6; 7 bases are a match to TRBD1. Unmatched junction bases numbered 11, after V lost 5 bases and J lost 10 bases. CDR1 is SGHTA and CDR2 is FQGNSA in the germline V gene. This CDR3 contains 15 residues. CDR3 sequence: CASSPADRSGSPLHF. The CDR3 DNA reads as TGTGCCAGCAGCCCCGCGGACAGGAGCGGATCACCCCTCCACTTT.

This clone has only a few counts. CDR3 DNA: TGTGCCAGCAGCGTCGGAGGGAACACCGGGGAGCTGTTTTTT. This codes for CASSVGGNTGELFF. The J gene is TRBJ2-2, the V gene TRBV9; TRBD2 might be the D (5 bases). Trimming left V 2 bases short and J 1 base short, with 6 bases between. The CDR3 extends over 14 amino acids. Germline V gene sequence: CDR1 SGDLS, CDR2 YYNGEE.